These T cell receptor beta chains were read from a single sample in a study of blood T cells in healthy people across ages. MiXCR, applied by TCRdb to the 5' RACE reads, yields one record per CDR3 protein. The sample lists fewer than 600,000 distinct CDR3 sequences, around 27% occurring once. The sample also formed part of further work on T cells of mothers and their children.

The sequencing input was blood. Receptors originate from a boy aged 2 to 10 in good health. Each CDR3 is given with its conserved first and last residue. The D gene is left open where the match is weak. Size is omitted from some rows. Given values are once, few, many or a class for expanded clones.

clone_size,d_call,v_call,j_call,cdr3_nt,cdr3_aa
few,TRBD2,TRBV7-9,TRBJ2-5,TGTGCCAGCAGCTTAGGGTGGACTAGCGGGGGGGAACAAGAGACCCAGTACTTC,CASSLGWTSGGEQETQYF
few,.,TRBV7-2,TRBJ1-6,TGTGCCAGCAGCCCACAGGGTAATTCACCCCTCCACTTT,CASSPQGNSPLHF
.,TRBD1,TRBV5-1,TRBJ2-3,TGCGCCAGCAGCTTGGAGGGGGCAATTACAGATACGCAGTATTTT,CASSLEGAITDTQYF
few,TRBD1,TRBV9,TRBJ2-5,TGTGCCAGCAGCGTAGACGACAGGGTGGTGACCCAGTACTTC,CASSVDDRVVTQYF
few,TRBD2,TRBV5-5,TRBJ2-5,TGTGCCAGCAGCTTGGGTCCGCGTTGGCGGGAGTCACTAGAGACCCAGTACTTC,CASSLGPRWRESLETQYF
few,.,TRBV9,TRBJ1-1,TGTGCCAGCAGCGTAGCTTCGGGGCGCGGTGAAGCTTTCTTT,CASSVASGRGEAFF
.,.,TRBV3-1,TRBJ2-1,TGTGCCAGCAGCCAGCCTTCACGGGTCCTTCCGGTGTTGTTCTTC,CASSQPSRVLPVLFF
.,TRBD1,TRBV7-8,TRBJ1-2,TGTGCCAGCAGCTTGGGGACAGCTTTCTATGGCTACACCTTC,CASSLGTAFYGYTF
.,TRBD1,TRBV5-1,TRBJ1-2,TGCGCCAGCAGCTTGGCGGGACAGGGTGACTATGGCTACACCTTC,CASSLAGQGDYGYTF
.,TRBD2,TRBV6-2/TRBV6-3,TRBJ2-5,TGTGCCAGCAGTTACTCCCTAGCGGCCGGGTCACGGGAGACCCAGTACTTC,CASSYSLAAGSRETQYF
.,TRBD1,TRBV2,TRBJ1-4,TGTGCCAGCAGCCGGGACAGGGAAACTAATGAAAAACTGTTTTTT,CASSRDRETNEKLFF
.,TRBD1,TRBV3-1,TRBJ2-3,TGTGCCAGCAGCCAATCACCGGGACAGGGAGGAACGACAGATACGCAGTATTTT,CASSQSPGQGGTTDTQYF
few,TRBD1,TRBV20-1,TRBJ2-7,TGCAGTGCTAAGGACAGGACCTCCTACGAGCAGTACTTC,CSAKDRTSYEQYF
few,.,TRBV3-1,TRBJ1-1,TGTGCCAGCAGCCAGATGCTGACAGACCCAAAGAACACTGAAGCTTTCTTT,CASSQMLTDPKNTEAFF
.,TRBD1,TRBV30,TRBJ2-2,TGTGCCTGGGGGACAGGTACTGTCGCGAACACCGGGGAGCTGTTTTTT,CAWGTGTVANTGELFF
.,TRBD2,TRBV12-3/TRBV12-4,TRBJ2-7,TGTGCCAGCAGTTCCCCCGGGACTAGCGGGTACGAGCAGTACTTC,CASSSPGTSGYEQYF
.,.,TRBV19,TRBJ2-1,TGTGCCAGTAGTATAGATCGGAGGGGCGAGCAGTTCTTC,CASSIDRRGEQFF
.,TRBD2,TRBV12-3/TRBV12-4,TRBJ2-3,TGTGCCAGCAGTTCCCGGGGGGAGGGAACAGATACGCAGTATTTT,CASSSRGEGTDTQYF
.,TRBD2,TRBV11-2,TRBJ2-7,TGTGCCAGCAGTTTTAGCGGGAGGGCCCCCTACGAGCAGTACTTC,CASSFSGRAPYEQYF
few,TRBD1,TRBV20-1,TRBJ1-3,TGCAGTGCTAGAGGGACAGGGTTCCCCTCTGGAAACACCATATATTTT,CSARGTGFPSGNTIYF
few,.,TRBV21-1,TRBJ1-1,TGTGCCAGCAGCAAAAAAGGGGGGACATCCGACACTGAAGCTTTCTTT,CASSKKGGTSDTEAFF
.,TRBD2,TRBV7-9,TRBJ2-3,TGTGCCAGCAGCTCCCCGCCTACTAGCGCCTACAGGGATACGCAGTATTTT,CASSSPPTSAYRDTQYF
many,TRBD1,TRBV12-3/TRBV12-4,TRBJ1-1,TGTGCCAGCAGTCCGACAGGGATGAACACTGAAGCTTTCTTT,CASSPTGMNTEAFF
.,TRBD1,TRBV15,TRBJ1-3,TGTGCCACCAGGGGCACGGGACAGCTATCTGGAAACACCATATATTTT,CATRGTGQLSGNTIYF
.,.,TRBV7-9,TRBJ1-3,TGTGCCAGCAGCTTAGCGTGGAAAGGGGGGAGAAACACCATATATTTT,CASSLAWKGGRNTIYF
.,.,TRBV25-1,TRBJ2-5,TGTGCCAGCGTTCCTGGGGGTCAAGAGACCCAGTACTTC,CASVPGGQETQYF
.,.,TRBV18,TRBJ1-1,TGTGCCAGCTCACCGCAGGTGAACACTGAAGCTTTCTTT,CASSPQVNTEAFF
.,TRBD2,TRBV4-1,TRBJ2-3,TGCGCCAGCAGCCAAGATCCCAGCGGGGGGCCCACAGATACGCAGTATTTT,CASSQDPSGGPTDTQYF
.,.,TRBV29-1,TRBJ1-1,TGCAGCGTCGGAGAAGATAATCCTGAAGCTTTCTTT,CSVGEDNPEAFF
.,.,TRBV5-1,TRBJ1-1,TGCGCCAGCAGCGAGAGAAATGACATGGAGAGAGCTTTCTTT,CASSERNDMERAFF
.,.,TRBV7-2,TRBJ2-7,TGTGCCAGCAGCTTAGAATCTTCTGGACCGAGGAAGGAGCAGTACTTC,CASSLESSGPRKEQYF
once,TRBD2,TRBV7-2,TRBJ2-3,TGTGCCAGCACCATGACTAGCGGGAAGCCTCTTAGCACAGATACGCAGTATTTT,CASTMTSGKPLSTDTQYF
.,.,TRBV3-1,TRBJ2-3,TGTGCCAGCAGCCCGAACGCGATCGCAGATACGCAGTATTTT,CASSPNAIADTQYF
.,.,TRBV7-9,TRBJ1-2,TGTGCCAGCAGCGAGTACAGGGAATCAACAGCTAACTATGGCTACACCTTC,CASSEYRESTANYGYTF
.,.,TRBV4-3,TRBJ2-7,TGCGCCAGCAGCCAAGAGGGGCATAGCTCCTACGAGCAGTACTTC,CASSQEGHSSYEQYF
.,.,TRBV11-1,TRBJ1-2,TGTGCCAGCAGCTTATCCTTGGCAGGGCCTAACTATGGCTACACCTTC,CASSLSLAGPNYGYTF
.,.,TRBV29-1,TRBJ1-3,TGCAGCGTTACACTCTATGGAGGAAACACCATATATTTT,CSVTLYGGNTIYF
few,.,TRBV7-9,TRBJ2-1,TGTGCCAGCAGCCCCATGAATTCCAATGAGCAGTTCTTC,CASSPMNSNEQFF
.,TRBD2,TRBV6-5,TRBJ2-1,TGTGCCAGCAGTTACCAAACTAGCGGGGCCTACAATGAGCAGTTCTTC,CASSYQTSGAYNEQFF
.,.,TRBV7-8,TRBJ2-3,TGTGCCAGCAGCGAACTAGATACGCAGTATTTT,CASSELDTQYF
.,TRBD1,TRBV10-3,TRBJ1-1,TGTGCCATCAGTGAAAGGTCGACAGGGAAAATGAACACTGAAGCTTTCTTT,CAISERSTGKMNTEAFF
.,.,TRBV7-9,TRBJ2-1,TGTGCCAGCAGCTTAATGGCTAGCATCTACAATGAGCAGTTCTTC,CASSLMASIYNEQFF
few,TRBD1,TRBV12-3/TRBV12-4,TRBJ2-4,TGTGCCAGCAGTGCACGGTTTGACAGGGAAAACATTCAGTACTTC,CASSARFDRENIQYF
.,.,TRBV7-9,TRBJ1-2,TGTGCCAGCAGCTTAGGGTCAGGGGCTATCTATGGCTACACCTTC,CASSLGSGAIYGYTF
.,.,TRBV19,TRBJ2-7,TGTGCCAGTAGTATGAGTGGGAAAGGGCAGTACTTC,CASSMSGKGQYF